This T cell receptor beta chain was recovered during a study of blood T cell repertoires in COVID-19. This CDR3 spans 16 amino acids. Per the germline V gene, CDR1 is KGHDR and CDR2 is SFDVKD. V lost 2 bases to trimming and J lost 2 bases; unmatched junction nucleotides: 7. The data were produced by immunoSEQ multiplex PCR, yet TCRdb's version contains in-frame clones alone and is incomplete. Of over 200,000 clones in the sample, approximately 82% are singletons; the top ten hold around 2.5%. V is TRBV24-1 and J is TRBJ1-1; TRBD1 matches at 7 bases. The receptor was isolated from a woman aged 70-85 years with active or convalescent COVID-19. The specimen was peripheral blood. The CDR3 sequence is CATSDSTHRGNTEAFF. CDR3 DNA: TGTGCCACCAGTGATTCTACCCACAGGGGTAACACTGAAGCTTTCTTT.